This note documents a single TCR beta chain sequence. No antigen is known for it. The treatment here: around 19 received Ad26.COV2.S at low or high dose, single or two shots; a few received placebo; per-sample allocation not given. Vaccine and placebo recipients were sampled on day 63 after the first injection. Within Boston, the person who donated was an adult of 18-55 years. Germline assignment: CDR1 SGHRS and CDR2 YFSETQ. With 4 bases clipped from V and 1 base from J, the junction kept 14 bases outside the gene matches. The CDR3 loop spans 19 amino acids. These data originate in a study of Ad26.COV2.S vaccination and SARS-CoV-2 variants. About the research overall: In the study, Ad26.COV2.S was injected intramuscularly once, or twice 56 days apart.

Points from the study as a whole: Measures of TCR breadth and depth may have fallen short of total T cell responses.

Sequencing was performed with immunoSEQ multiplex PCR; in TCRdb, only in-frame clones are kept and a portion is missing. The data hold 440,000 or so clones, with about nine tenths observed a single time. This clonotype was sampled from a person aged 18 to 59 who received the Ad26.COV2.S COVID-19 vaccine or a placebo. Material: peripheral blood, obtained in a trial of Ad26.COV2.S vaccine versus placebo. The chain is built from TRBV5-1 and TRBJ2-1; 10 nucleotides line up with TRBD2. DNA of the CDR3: TGCGCCAGCAGCCCCTCCAACAGCGGGGGGGCCAGGTCCTACAATGAGCAGTTCTTC. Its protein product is CASSPSNSGGARSYNEQFF.